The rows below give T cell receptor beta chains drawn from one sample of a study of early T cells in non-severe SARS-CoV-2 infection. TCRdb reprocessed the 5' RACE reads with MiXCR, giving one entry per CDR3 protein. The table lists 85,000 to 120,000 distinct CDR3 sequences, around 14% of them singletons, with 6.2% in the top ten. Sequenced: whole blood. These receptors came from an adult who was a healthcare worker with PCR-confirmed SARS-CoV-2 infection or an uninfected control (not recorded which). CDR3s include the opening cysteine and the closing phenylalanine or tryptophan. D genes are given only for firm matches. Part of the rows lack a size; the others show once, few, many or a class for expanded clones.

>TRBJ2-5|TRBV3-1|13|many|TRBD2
CASATSGVETQYF
TGTGCCAGCGCGACTAGCGGGGTTGAGACCCAGTACTTC
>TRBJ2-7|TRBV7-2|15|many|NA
CASSWGGGEAYEQYF
TGTGCCAGCAGCTGGGGTGGCGGAGAGGCTTACGAGCAGTACTTC
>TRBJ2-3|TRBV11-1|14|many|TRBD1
CASSLRGPADTQYF
TGTGCCAGCAGCTTAAGGGGGCCCGCAGATACGCAGTATTTT
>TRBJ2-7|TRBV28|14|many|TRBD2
CASSAGTSEYEQYF
TGTGCCAGCAGTGCCGGGACTAGCGAATACGAGCAGTACTTC
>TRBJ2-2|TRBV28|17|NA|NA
CASSFVSRGSLSGELFF
TGTGCCAGCAGTTTCGTTAGCAGAGGCAGTCTGTCCGGGGAGCTGTTTTTT
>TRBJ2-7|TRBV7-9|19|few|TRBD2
CASSLSSSGRAASSYEQYF
TGTGCCAGCAGCTTATCTTCTAGCGGGAGGGCGGCGAGCTCCTACGAGCAGTACTTC
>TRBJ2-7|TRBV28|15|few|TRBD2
CASSSSTSGKRKQYF
TGTGCCAGCAGTTCATCGACTAGCGGGAAACGTAAGCAGTACTTC
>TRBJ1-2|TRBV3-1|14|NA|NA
CASSQAQWGNGYTF
TGTGCCAGCAGCCAAGCCCAATGGGGGAATGGCTACACCTTC
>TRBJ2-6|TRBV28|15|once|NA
CASKSESSGANVLTF
TGTGCCAGCAAATCTGAAAGCTCTGGGGCCAACGTCCTGACTTTC
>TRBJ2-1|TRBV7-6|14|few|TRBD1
CASSLAGGADEQFF
TGTGCCAGCAGCTTAGCAGGGGGCGCAGATGAGCAGTTCTTC
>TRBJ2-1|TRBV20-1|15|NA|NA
CSATRDGPSYNEQFF
TGCAGTGCTACCCGGGACGGACCTTCCTACAATGAGCAGTTCTTC
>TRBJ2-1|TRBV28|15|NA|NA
CASSLFRTDYNEQFF
TGTGCCAGCAGTTTATTCCGAACAGACTACAATGAGCAGTTCTTC
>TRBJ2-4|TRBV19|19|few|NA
CASSIALNTGSRAKNIQYF
TGTGCCAGTAGTATAGCCCTAAACACAGGGTCGAGAGCCAAAAACATTCAGTACTTC
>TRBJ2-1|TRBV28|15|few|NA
CASSIALAAWDEQFF
TGTGCCAGCAGTATCGCCTTGGCCGCCTGGGATGAGCAGTTCTTC
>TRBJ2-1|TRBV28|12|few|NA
CASTQGNNEQFF
TGTGCCAGCACACAGGGAAACAATGAGCAGTTCTTC
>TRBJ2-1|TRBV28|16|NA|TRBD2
CASSVSGTSGSNEQFF
TGTGCCAGCAGTGTTTCGGGGACTAGCGGGAGCAATGAGCAGTTCTTC
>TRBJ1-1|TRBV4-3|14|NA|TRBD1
CASSQYTGDTEAFF
TGCGCCAGCAGCCAGTATACAGGGGACACTGAAGCTTTCTTT
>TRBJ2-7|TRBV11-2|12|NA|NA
CASSVQLYEQYF
TGTGCCAGCAGCGTCCAGTTGTACGAGCAGTACTTC
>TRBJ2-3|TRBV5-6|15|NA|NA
CASSLARGPTDTQYF
TGTGCCAGCAGCTTGGCCCGGGGGCCTACAGATACGCAGTATTTT
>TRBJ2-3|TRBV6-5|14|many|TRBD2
CASKPAGGTDTQYF
TGTGCCAGCAAGCCAGCGGGAGGAACAGATACGCAGTATTTT
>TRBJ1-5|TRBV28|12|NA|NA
CASRYAYLPQHF
TGTGCCAGCAGATACGCTTATCTGCCCCAGCATTTT
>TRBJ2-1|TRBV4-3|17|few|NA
CASSGSYDANIPHEQFF
TGCGCCAGCAGCGGATCGTATGACGCAAATATCCCCCATGAGCAGTTCTTC
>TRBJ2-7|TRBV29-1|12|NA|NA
CSALGEYYEQYF
TGCAGCGCTTTGGGGGAGTACTACGAGCAGTACTTC
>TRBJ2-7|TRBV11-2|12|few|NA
CASSLVGNEQYF
TGTGCCAGCAGCTTAGTTGGGAACGAGCAGTACTTC
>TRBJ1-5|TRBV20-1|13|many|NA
CSAKTGSDQPQHF
TGCAGTGCCAAAACAGGGAGTGATCAGCCCCAGCATTTT
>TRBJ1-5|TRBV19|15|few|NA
CASSWAGHLDQPQHF
TGTGCCAGTAGCTGGGCCGGACATCTTGATCAGCCCCAGCATTTT
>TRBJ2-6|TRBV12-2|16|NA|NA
CASRLATGSGANVLTF
TGTGCAAGTCGCTTAGCGACAGGCTCTGGGGCCAACGTCCTGACTTTC
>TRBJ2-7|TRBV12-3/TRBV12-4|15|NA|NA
CASSLVGHRLYEQYF
TGTGCCAGCAGTTTAGTCGGCCACCGCCTTTACGAGCAGTACTTC
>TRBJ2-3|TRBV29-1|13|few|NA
CSVEKRGTDTQYF
TGCAGCGTTGAAAAACGGGGCACAGATACGCAGTATTTT
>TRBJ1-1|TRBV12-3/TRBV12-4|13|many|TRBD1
CASRLTGSTEAFF
TGTGCCAGCAGGCTGACAGGGTCTACTGAAGCTTTCTTT
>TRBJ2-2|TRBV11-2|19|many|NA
CASSFGYPGRTSITGELFF
TGTGCCAGCAGTTTTGGTTATCCGGGACGGACATCGATTACCGGGGAGCTGTTTTTT
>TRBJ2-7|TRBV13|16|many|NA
CASSLGGQPERHEQYF
TGTGCCAGCAGCTTAGGCGGACAGCCCGAGAGGCACGAGCAGTACTTC
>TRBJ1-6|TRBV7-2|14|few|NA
CASSFRQADSPLHF
TGTGCCAGCAGCTTTAGACAGGCGGATTCACCCCTCCACTTT
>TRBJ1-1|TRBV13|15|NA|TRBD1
CASSHRGSANTEAFF
TGTGCCAGCAGCCACAGGGGTTCCGCGAACACTGAAGCTTTCTTT
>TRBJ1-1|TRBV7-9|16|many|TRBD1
CASSLNLRGTGPEAFF
TGTGCCAGCAGCCTAAATTTACGAGGGACAGGGCCTGAAGCTTTCTTT
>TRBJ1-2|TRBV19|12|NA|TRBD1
CATQGDNTGYTF
TGTGCCACCCAGGGGGACAATACTGGCTACACCTTC
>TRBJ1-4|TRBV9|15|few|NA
CASSGRDGLFEKLFF
TGTGCCAGCAGCGGCAGGGACGGGCTGTTCGAAAAACTGTTTTTT
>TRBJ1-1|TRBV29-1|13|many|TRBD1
CSVFTGQGTEAFF
TGCAGCGTCTTTACGGGACAGGGTACTGAAGCTTTCTTT
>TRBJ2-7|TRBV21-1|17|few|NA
CASSKVPPGLADYEQYF
TGTGCCAGCAGCAAAGTCCCTCCGGGACTAGCGGATTACGAGCAGTACTTC
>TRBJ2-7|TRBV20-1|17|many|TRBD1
CSASLPARDRRFFEQYF
TGCAGTGCTAGCCTCCCGGCCCGGGACAGAAGGTTTTTTGAGCAGTACTTC
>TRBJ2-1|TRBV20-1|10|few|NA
CSATINEQFF
TGCAGTGCTACTATCAATGAGCAGTTCTTC
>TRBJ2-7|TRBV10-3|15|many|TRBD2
CASIAGTSLGHEQYF
TGTGCCTCGATTGCCGGGACTAGCCTGGGGCACGAGCAGTACTTC
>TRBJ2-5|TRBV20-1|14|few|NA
CSARPPAGGETQYF
TGCAGTGCTAGACCCCCGGCAGGTGGCGAGACCCAGTACTTC
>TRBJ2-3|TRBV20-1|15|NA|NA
CSASEGSGATDTQYF
TGCAGTGCTAGTGAGGGGTCAGGGGCCACAGATACGCAGTATTTT
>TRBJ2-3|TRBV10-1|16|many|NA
CASSELTADLTDTQYF
TGCGCCAGCAGTGAGTTAACGGCAGACCTCACAGATACGCAGTATTTT
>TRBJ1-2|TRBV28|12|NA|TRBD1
CASSEQGNGYTF
TGTGCCAGCAGTGAACAGGGGAATGGCTACACCTTC
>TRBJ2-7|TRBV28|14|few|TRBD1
CASSFGTGKGEQYF
TGTGCCAGCAGTTTCGGGACAGGGAAGGGCGAGCAGTACTTC
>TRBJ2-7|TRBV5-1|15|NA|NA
CASSFGSTRYYEQYF
TGCGCCAGCAGCTTCGGGTCTACCAGGTACTACGAGCAGTACTTC
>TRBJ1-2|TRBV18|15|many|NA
CASSPPGEVIYGYTF
TGTGCCAGCTCACCACCGGGGGAGGTGATTTATGGCTACACCTTC
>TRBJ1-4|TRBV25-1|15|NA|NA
CASSAVVGLNEKLFF
TGTGCCAGCAGCGCCGTCGTGGGCCTTAATGAAAAACTGTTTTTT
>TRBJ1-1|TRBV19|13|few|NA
CASSITVNTEAFF
TGTGCCAGTAGTATAACAGTGAACACTGAAGCTTTCTTT
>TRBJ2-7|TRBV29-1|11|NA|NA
CSVEMRYEQYF
TGCAGCGTTGAAATGAGATACGAGCAGTACTTC
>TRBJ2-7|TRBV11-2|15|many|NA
CASSFPEGQSYEQYF
TGTGCCAGCAGCTTCCCAGAAGGACAGAGCTACGAGCAGTACTTC
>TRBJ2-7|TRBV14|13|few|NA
CASSQRGTNEQYF
TGTGCCAGCAGCCAACGAGGGACCAACGAGCAGTACTTC